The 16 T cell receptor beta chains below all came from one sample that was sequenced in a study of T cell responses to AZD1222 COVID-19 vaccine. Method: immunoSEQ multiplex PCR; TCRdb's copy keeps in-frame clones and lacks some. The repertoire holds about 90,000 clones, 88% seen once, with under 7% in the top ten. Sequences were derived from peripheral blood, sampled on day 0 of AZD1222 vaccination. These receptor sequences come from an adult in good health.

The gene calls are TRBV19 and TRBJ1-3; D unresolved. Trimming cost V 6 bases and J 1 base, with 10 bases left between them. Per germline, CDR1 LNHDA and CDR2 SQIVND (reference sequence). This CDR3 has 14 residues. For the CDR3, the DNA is TGTGCCAGTAGCGCCCCGGTTTCTGGAAACACCATATATTTT. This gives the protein CASSAPVSGNTIYF.

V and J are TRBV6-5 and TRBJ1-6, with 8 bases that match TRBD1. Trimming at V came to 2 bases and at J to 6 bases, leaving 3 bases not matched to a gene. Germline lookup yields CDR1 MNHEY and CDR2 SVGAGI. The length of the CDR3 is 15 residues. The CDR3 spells CASSYRTGSNSPLHF. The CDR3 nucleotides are TGTGCCAGCAGTTACCGGACAGGGAGTAATTCACCCCTCCACTTT.

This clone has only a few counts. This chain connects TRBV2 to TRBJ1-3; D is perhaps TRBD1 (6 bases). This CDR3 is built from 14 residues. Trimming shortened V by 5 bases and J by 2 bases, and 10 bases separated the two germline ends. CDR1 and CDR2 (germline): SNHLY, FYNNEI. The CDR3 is CASSSGAAGNTIYF. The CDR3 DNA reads TGTGCCAGCAGTTCAGGGGCGGCTGGAAACACCATATATTTT.

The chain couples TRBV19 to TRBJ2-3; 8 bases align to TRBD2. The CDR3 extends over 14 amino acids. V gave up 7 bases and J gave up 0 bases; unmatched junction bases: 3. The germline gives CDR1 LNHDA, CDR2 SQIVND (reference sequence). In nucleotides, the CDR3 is TGTGCCAGTACCCCTAGCGGGAGCACAGATACGCAGTATTTT. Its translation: CASTPSGSTDTQYF.

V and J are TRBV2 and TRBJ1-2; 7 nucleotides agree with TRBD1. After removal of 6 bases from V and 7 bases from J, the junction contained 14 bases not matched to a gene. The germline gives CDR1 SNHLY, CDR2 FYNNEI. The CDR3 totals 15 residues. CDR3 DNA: TGTGCCAGCAGCGCCTACCGGGACAGAGGCTCTGGCTACACCTTC. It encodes CASSAYRDRGSGYTF.

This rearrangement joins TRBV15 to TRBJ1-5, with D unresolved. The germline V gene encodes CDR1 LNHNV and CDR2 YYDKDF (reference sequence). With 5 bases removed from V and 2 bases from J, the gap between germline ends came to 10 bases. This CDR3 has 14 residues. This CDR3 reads CATSSGGGNQPQHF. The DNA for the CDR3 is TGTGCCACCAGCTCCGGCGGGGGCAATCAGCCCCAGCATTTT.

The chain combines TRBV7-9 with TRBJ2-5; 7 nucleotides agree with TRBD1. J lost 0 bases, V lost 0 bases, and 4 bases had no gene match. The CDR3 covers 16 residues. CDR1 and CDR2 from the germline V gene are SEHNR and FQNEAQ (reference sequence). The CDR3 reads CASSLARGLYQETQYF. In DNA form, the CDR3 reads TGTGCCAGCAGCTTAGCGAGGGGGCTGTACCAAGAGACCCAGTACTTC.

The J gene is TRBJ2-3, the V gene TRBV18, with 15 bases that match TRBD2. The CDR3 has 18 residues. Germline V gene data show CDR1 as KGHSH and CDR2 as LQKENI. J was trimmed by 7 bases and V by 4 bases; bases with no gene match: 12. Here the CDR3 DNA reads TGTGCCAGCTCACTTACGGGACTAGCGGGAGGACTCGCGAATACGCAGTATTTT. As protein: CASSLTGLAGGLANTQYF.

CDR3 sequence: CASSPLGGKGETQYF. CDR3 in DNA: TGCGCCAGCAGCCCGTTAGGGGGAAAGGGAGAGACCCAGTACTTC. The rearrangement joins TRBV5-1 to TRBJ2-5; a possible D gene is TRBD1 (6 bases). The V gene lost 4 bases and the J gene lost 4 bases, with 17 bases spanning the gap. This CDR3 contains 15 residues. CDR1 SGHRS and CDR2 YFSETQ come from the germline V gene.

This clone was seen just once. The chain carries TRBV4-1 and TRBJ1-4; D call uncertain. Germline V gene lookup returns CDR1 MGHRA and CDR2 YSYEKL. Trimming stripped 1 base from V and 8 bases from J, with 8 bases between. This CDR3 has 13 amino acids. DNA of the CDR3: TGCGCCAGCAGCCAAGCCGTAGGGGAAAAACTGTTTTTT. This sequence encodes CASSQAVGEKLFF.

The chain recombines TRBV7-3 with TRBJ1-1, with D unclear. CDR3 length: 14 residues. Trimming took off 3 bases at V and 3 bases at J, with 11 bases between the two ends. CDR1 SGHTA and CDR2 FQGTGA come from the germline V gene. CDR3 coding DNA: TGTGCCAGCAGCTTTGGCCTAAGGGACACTGAAGCTTTCTTT. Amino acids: CASSFGLRDTEAFF.

The CDR3 reads CASRKGDRPSDTQYF. As DNA, the CDR3 is TGTGCCAGCAGGAAGGGGGACAGGCCGTCGGATACGCAGTATTTT. The rearrangement joins TRBV6-5 to TRBJ2-3, with 8 nucleotides matching TRBD1. V gave up 6 bases and J gave up 6 bases; unmatched junction bases: 11. The CDR3 sequence is 15 residues long. Germline V gives CDR1 MNHEY, CDR2 SVGAGI.

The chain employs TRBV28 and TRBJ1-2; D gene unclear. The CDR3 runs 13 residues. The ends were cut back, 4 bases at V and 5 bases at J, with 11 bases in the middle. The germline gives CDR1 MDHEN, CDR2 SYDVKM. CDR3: CASSYGVRYGYTF. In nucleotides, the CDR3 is TGTGCCAGCAGTTACGGAGTGAGGTATGGCTACACCTTC.

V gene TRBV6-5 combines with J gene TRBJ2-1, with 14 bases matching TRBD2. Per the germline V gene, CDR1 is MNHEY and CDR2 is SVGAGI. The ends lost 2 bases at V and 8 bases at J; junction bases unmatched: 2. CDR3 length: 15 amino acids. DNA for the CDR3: TGTGCCAGCAGTTACGGGACTAGCGGGAGTGATGAGCAGTTCTTC. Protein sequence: CASSYGTSGSDEQFF.

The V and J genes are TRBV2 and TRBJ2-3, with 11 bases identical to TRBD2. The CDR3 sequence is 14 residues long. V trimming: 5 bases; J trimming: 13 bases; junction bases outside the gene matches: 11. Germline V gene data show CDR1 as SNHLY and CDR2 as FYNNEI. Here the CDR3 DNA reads TGTGCCAGCAGTCCGGGACTAGCGGACCTTCGGGAGTATTTT. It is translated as CASSPGLADLREYF.

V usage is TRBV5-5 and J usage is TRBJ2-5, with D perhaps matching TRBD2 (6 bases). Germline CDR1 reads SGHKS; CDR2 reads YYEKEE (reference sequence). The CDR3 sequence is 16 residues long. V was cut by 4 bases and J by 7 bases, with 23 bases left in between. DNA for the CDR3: TGTGCCAGCAGCCGAGATGGGGGGTCTCCCAGTGGGACCCAGTACTTC. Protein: CASSRDGGSPSGTQYF.